This T cell receptor beta chain is drawn from a study of neoadjuvant nivolumab and ipilimumab in lung cancer. Points from the study as a whole: TCR receptors were sequenced in few samples. TCR richness and clonality were higher in tumors than adjacent uninvolved lung. Blood richness before therapy tracked richness in tumors resected after neoadjuvant therapy. Only two of four nivolumab-treated tumors gained richness and clonality by surgery.

Regarding this clone: As yet, its antigen is unknown.

Germline V gene data show CDR1 as SGHTS and CDR2 as YDEGEE. V lost 5 bases, J lost 6 bases, and 5 bases lay in between. CDR3 length equals 10 residues. Only in-frame clones appear in the TCRdb table, and some are missing; sequencing was by immunoSEQ multiplex PCR. This table holds about 26,000 clones, around 86% found once. The V and J genes are TRBV5-8 and TRBJ2-5; no clear D. The source was tumor tissue, collected after neoadjuvant nivolumab, alone or with ipilimumab, at or shortly before surgery. The origin of this receptor is an adult with non-small cell lung cancer. CDR3 sequence (DNA): TGTGCCAGCAGGGGAAAGACCCAGTACTTC. It codes for CASRGKTQYF.